This T cell receptor (beta chain) was captured by sequencing in a study of blood T cell repertoires in COVID-19. Background on the study: COVID-19 samples from acute and convalescent phases originated in the United States, Italy and Spain. PBMCs, B-cell-depleted T cells, or T cells provided the cDNA or gDNA that made up the material.

Per the original methods: Nucleated cell counts were estimated from reference gene primer amplification. Only in-frame clones appear in the TCRdb table, and some are missing; sequencing was by immunoSEQ multiplex PCR. That table gives V, J and clone size, and the DNA gave D and trimming. The repertoire consists of approximately 240,000 clones, with around four fifths occurring once and the leading ten covering around 18%. V dropped 4 bases and J dropped 5; count of bases not matched to a gene: 9. The CDR3 consists of 16 residues. CDR1 and CDR2 from the germline V gene are KGHDR and SFDVKD. V and J are TRBV24-1 and TRBJ2-5; 10 bases are shared with TRBD2. This TCR was sampled from a woman of 80 years or more with active or convalescent COVID-19. Sequenced sample: peripheral blood. CDR3 bases: TGTGCCACCAGTGACGCTAGCGGGGGAAACCGGGAGACCCAGTACTTC. Protein product: CATSDASGGNRETQYF.